One TCR beta chain is described in this entry. The target antigen is unknown. These data originate in a study of T-cell memory formation after mild COVID-19. General study points: The authors left the SARS-CoV-2 specificity of second-wave clones peaking on day 37 unconfirmed.

Germline V gene sequence: CDR1 SGHNT, CDR2 YYREEE (reference sequence). The CDR3 is 13 amino acids. Trimming took 3 bases from V and 5 from J, leaving 12 bases between them. TCRdb ran MiXCR on the 5' RACE reads and lists one entry per CDR3 protein. The sample comprises 450,000 or so distinct CDR3 sequences, 15% to 20% of which are singletons, and roughly 8% rests with the top ten. V and J are TRBV5-4 and TRBJ2-7; D may be TRBD2 (6 bases). Sequences were obtained from PBMCs or a T cell subset sorted from them (not recorded which). The clonotype originates from an adult woman who had mild COVID-19 (a few samples of this study predate the infection). Cell type and time point are not known. The CDR3 sequence is CASSYFGGHEQYF. CDR3 coding DNA: TGTGCCAGCAGCTACTTCGGAGGGCACGAGCAGTACTTC.